Below are 27 T cell receptor beta chains sequenced from a single sample in a study of T cell responses to AZD1222 COVID-19 vaccine. This table comes from immunoSEQ multiplex PCR, and its TCRdb copy is limited to in-frame clones, with some not included. The sample consists of some 110,000 clones, more than 70% of them appearing once. The sample in question was peripheral blood, obtained 28 days after the second AZD1222 dose. All receptors come from an adult who received the AZD1222 COVID-19 vaccine.

This clone was observed a single time. V gene TRBV5-5 combines with J gene TRBJ2-1, with D perhaps matching TRBD1 (6 bases). The CDR3 runs 17 residues. CDR1 and CDR2 (germline): SGHKS, YYEKEE (reference sequence). The V gene lost 4 bases and the J gene lost 9 bases, with 26 bases spanning the gap. This chain's CDR3 is CASSMTLTGRLMGEQFF. Written as DNA, the CDR3 is TGTGCCAGCAGCATGACTTTGACAGGCCGGCTGATGGGTGAGCAGTTCTTC.

A note on this clone: The sample contains more than one DNA sequence encoding this CDR3. This chain connects TRBV4-3 to TRBJ1-3; D is undetermined. The ends were cut back, 0 bases at V and 1 base at J, with 7 bases in the middle. Germline-derived CDR1 and CDR2 are LGHNA and YSLEER. The CDR3 length is 15 residues. The CDR3 loop is CASSQDGGSGNTIYF. The DNA for the CDR3 is TGCGCCAGCAGCCAAGATGGAGGGTCTGGAAACACCATATATTTT.

The chain is built from TRBV5-6 and TRBJ2-1, with no clear D. The CDR3 runs to 12 residues. CDR1 and CDR2 from the germline V gene are SGHDT and YYEEEE. V gave up 2 bases and J gave up 7 bases, with 7 bases separating them. Written as DNA, the CDR3 is TGTGCCAGCAGCTTATACCAAAATGAGCAGTTCTTC. This translates into CASSLYQNEQFF.

The rearrangement uses TRBV7-8 and TRBJ2-7; 8 bases are shared with TRBD1. The CDR3 consists of 15 residues. Germline lookup yields CDR1 SGHVS and CDR2 FQNEAQ. Losses at the gene ends were 2 bases for V and 2 bases for J; bases not matched to a gene: 5. CDR3 region: CASSLKRTGTYEQYF. CDR3 nucleotides: TGTGCCAGCAGCTTAAAAAGGACAGGGACCTACGAGCAGTACTTC.

The gene calls are TRBV10-3 and TRBJ1-2, with D possibly matching TRBD1 (6 bases). Trimming removed 8 bases at V and 4 bases at J, with 8 bases between. Germline CDR1 is ENHRY and CDR2 is SYGVKD. This CDR3 spans 11 amino acids. In DNA, the CDR3 is TGTGCCATCGGACAGAGCTATGGCTACACCTTC. Protein sequence: CAIGQSYGYTF.

As regards this clone: The same CDR3 can be traced to other DNA sequences in this sample. The J gene is TRBJ2-2, the V gene TRBV7-7; D not certain. The CDR3 runs to 15 residues. V gave up 5 bases and J gave up 2 bases, with 12 bases separating them. Germline V CDR1 and CDR2: SSHAT, FNYEAQ (reference sequence). DNA for the CDR3: TGTGCCAGCAGCCCCGGGCCCACAAACACCGGGGAGCTGTTTTTT. As protein: CASSPGPTNTGELFF.

The chain carries TRBV5-1 and TRBJ1-1; D perhaps matches TRBD1 (5 bases). Germline CDR1 reads SGHRS; CDR2 reads YFSETQ. V was shortened by 3 bases and J by 6 bases, with 15 bases between the two germline ends. The CDR3 contains 14 residues. Written as DNA, the CDR3 is TGCGCCAGCAGCTGGGGCTGGGACTCCGCTGAAGCTTTCTTT. Protein product: CASSWGWDSAEAFF. The full variable domain, rest sourced from reference TRBV5-1 and TRBJ1-1, is KAGVTQTPRYLIKTRGQQVTLSCSPISGHRSVSWYQQTPGQGLQFLFEYFSETQRNKGNFPGRFSGRQFSNSRSEMNVSTLELGDSALYLCASSWGWDSAEAFFGQGTRLTVV.

The chain employs TRBV4-3 and TRBJ1-2, with D unresolved. The V and J ends lost 2 bases and 6 bases respectively, with 7 bases between them. This CDR3 is 12 amino acids long. The V gene's germline CDR1 is LGHNA and CDR2 YSLEER. CDR3 sequence reads: CASSQLGNGYTF. Here the CDR3 DNA reads TGCGCCAGCAGCCAATTAGGGAATGGCTACACCTTC.

This clone was counted only a few times. This chain links TRBV29-1 with TRBJ2-3; 7 bases line up with TRBD2. The V gene's germline CDR1 is SQVTM and CDR2 ANQGSEA. There are 16 residues in the CDR3. V shed 6 bases and J 3 bases; nucleotides not matched to a gene: 15. CDR3 DNA: TGCAGCGTGAGGGACGGACTCCTAGCGGTTACAGATACGCAGTATTTT. It encodes CSVRDGLLAVTDTQYF.

The genes are TRBV4-3 and TRBJ2-7, with a tentative D call TRBD2 (7 bases). Germline CDR1 is LGHNA and CDR2 is YSLEER. This CDR3 spans 16 amino acids. V gave up 0 bases and J gave up 6 bases, with 18 bases separating them. The CDR3 is CASSQEQGGGWVEQYF. CDR3 nucleotides: TGCGCCAGCAGCCAAGAACAGGGCGGGGGTTGGGTCGAGCAGTACTTC.

The J gene is TRBJ2-7, the V gene TRBV7-8; D tentatively fits TRBD1 or TRBD2 (5 bases each). V was cut by 0 bases and J by 2 bases, with 8 bases left in between. Germline V gene data show CDR1 as SGHVS and CDR2 as FQNEAQ. The CDR3 consists of 14 residues. CDR3 DNA sequence: TGTGCCAGCAGCTTAGCGAGGGGCCCCTACGAGCAGTACTTC. This sequence encodes CASSLARGPYEQYF.

The CDR3 loop reads CASSLTGLGNQPQHF. The DNA for the CDR3 is TGTGCCAGCAGCCTGACAGGGTTGGGCAATCAGCCCCAGCATTTT. The chain carries TRBV6-5 and TRBJ1-5; TRBD1 agrees at 7 bases. V was clipped by 6 bases and J by 2 bases; unmatched bases: 7. Germline CDR1 MNHEY, CDR2 SVGAGI. This CDR3 has 15 amino acids.

The chain recombines TRBV9 with TRBJ2-5; D might be TRBD1 (6 bases). This CDR3 region has 14 residues. V dropped 3 bases and J dropped 5 bases, with 14 bases sitting between them. Germline V gene sequence: CDR1 SGDLS, CDR2 YYNGEE. The CDR3 sequence: CASSAGEWLETQYF. CDR3 nucleotide sequence: TGTGCCAGCAGCGCAGGGGAGTGGTTGGAGACCCAGTACTTC.

The chain uses TRBV5-5 and TRBJ2-1, with TRBD2 identical over 16 bases. Germline lookup yields CDR1 SGHKS and CDR2 YYEKEE (reference sequence). This CDR3 is built from 18 residues. The junction had 4 bases not matched to a gene; V was cut back by 4 bases and J by 0 bases. CDR3 sequence: CASSPGLAGGSSYNEQFF. In DNA, the CDR3 is TGTGCCAGCAGCCCGGGACTAGCGGGAGGGAGCTCCTACAATGAGCAGTTCTTC. Together with reference TRBV5-5 and TRBJ2-1, the CDR3 gives the full variable domain: DAGVTQSPTHLIKTRGQQVTLRCSPISGHKSVSWYQQVLGQGPQFIFQYYEKEERGRGNFPDRFSARQFPNYSSELNVNALLLGDSALYLCASSPGLAGGSSYNEQFFGPGTRLTVL.

V and J are TRBV11-3 and TRBJ2-1, with 8 bases matching TRBD2. J was trimmed by 0 bases and V by 0 bases; bases with no gene match: 7. Germline V gene lookup returns CDR1 SGHNT and CDR2 YENEEA. The CDR3 totals 18 residues. CDR3 sequence: CASSLDGSSGSSYNEQFF. The CDR3 DNA reads as TGTGCCAGCAGCTTAGATGGATCCAGCGGGAGCTCCTACAATGAGCAGTTCTTC. The variable domain in full, completed from reference TRBV11-3 and TRBJ2-1, reads EAGVVQSPRYKIIEKKQPVAFWCNPISGHNTLYWYLQNLGQGPELLIRYENEEAVDDSQLPKDRFSAERLKGVDSTLKIQPAELGDSAVYLCASSLDGSSGSSYNEQFFGPGTRLTVL.

The chain recombines TRBV5-4 with TRBJ1-2; the D gene is possibly TRBD1 (5 bases). Trimming took 4 bases from V and 4 from J, leaving 14 bases between them. CDR3 length equals 14 residues. CDR1 is SGHNT, CDR2 YYREEE, per germline (reference sequence). In nucleotides, the CDR3 is TGTGCCAGCAGCCCGACAGTAGTTGGCTATGGCTACACCTTC. It codes for CASSPTVVGYGYTF.

The chain links TRBV3-1 (or the pseudogene TRBV3-2) to TRBJ1-3; the match to TRBD1 covers 7 bases. There are 15 residues in the CDR3. CDR1 and CDR2 (germline): LGHDT, YNNKEL (reference sequence). V gave up 1 base and J gave up 3 bases; unmatched junction bases: 3. The CDR3 DNA is TGTGCCAGCAGCCAAGGACAGGGTTTTGGAAACACCATATATTTT. Amino acids: CASSQGQGFGNTIYF.

The chain recombines TRBV11-2 with TRBJ1-1; D may be TRBD1 (5 bases). Germline V CDR1 and CDR2: SGHAT, FQNNGV. Trimming cost V 5 bases and J 7 bases, with 11 bases left between them. The CDR3 contains 12 residues. CDR3 loop: CASSRWTHEAFF. CDR3 DNA: TGTGCCAGCAGCCGTTGGACACATGAAGCTTTCTTT.

This sequence joins TRBV21-1 and TRBJ2-3; the table assigns TRBD2, which was not confirmed against the DNA. TRBV21-1 is annotated as a pseudogene. This CDR3 has 15 amino acids. This CDR3 is CASSKWIAEYGTQYF. For the CDR3, the DNA is TGTGCCAGCAGCAAATGGATAGCGGAATACGGTACGCAGTATTTT.

The V call is TRBV27, the J call TRBJ2-7; D call uncertain. CDR3 length: 12 amino acids. V was pared by 4 bases and J by 1 base, with 5 bases between. Germline CDR1 MNHEY, CDR2 SMNVEV (reference sequence). The DNA of the CDR3 is TGTGCCAGCAGTTCTCTGTCCTACGAGCAGTACTTC. This sequence encodes CASSSLSYEQYF.

The gene calls are TRBV7-8 and TRBJ1-5; D perhaps matches TRBD1 (6 bases). Trimming took 0 bases from V and 5 from J, leaving 8 bases between them. The germline gives CDR1 SGHVS, CDR2 FQNEAQ. This CDR3 has 14 amino acids. The CDR3 coding sequence is TGTGCCAGCAGCTTAGCCTGGGGGCATCAGCCCCAGCATTTT. As protein: CASSLAWGHQPQHF.

The chain has TRBV12-3 or TRBV12-4 and TRBJ2-5; D not certain. CDR3 length equals 11 residues. V lost 2 bases to trimming and J lost 5 bases, with 3 bases between them. The CDR3, as DNA: TGTGCCAGCAGTTTATCTGAGACCCAGTACTTC. Residues: CASSLSETQYF.

The chain uses TRBV7-9 and TRBJ1-1; TRBD1 is a possible D gene (5 bases). The CDR3 sequence is 15 residues long. V lost 1 base, J lost 0 bases, and 9 bases lay in between. Per germline, CDR1 SEHNR and CDR2 FQNEAQ (reference sequence). The CDR3 nucleotides read TGTGCCAGCAGCTTAGGGACAAGGATGAACACTGAAGCTTTCTTT. Translation: CASSLGTRMNTEAFF.

The chain links TRBV5-1 to TRBJ1-2; 10 positions match TRBD1. The CDR3 extends over 15 amino acids. Germline lookup yields CDR1 SGHRS and CDR2 YFSETQ. J lost 2 bases, V lost 3 bases, and 4 bases had no gene match. CDR3 sequence (DNA): TGCGCCAGCAGCTCGGGACAGGGGACGAACTATGGCTACACCTTC. Amino acids: CASSSGQGTNYGYTF.

This chain uses TRBV9 with TRBJ2-3; 12 bases are a match to TRBD2. CDR3 size: 16 residues. In germline, CDR1 is SGDLS, CDR2 YYNGEE. V was pared by 2 bases and J by 4 bases, with 5 bases of the junction left unmatched. The CDR3 loop is CASSVGASGGADTQYF. As DNA, the CDR3 is TGTGCCAGCAGCGTTGGAGCTAGCGGGGGGGCAGATACGCAGTATTTT.

The genes are TRBV3-1 (or the pseudogene TRBV3-2) and TRBJ2-1; 8 nucleotides agree with TRBD2. CDR3 length equals 16 residues. Germline lookup yields CDR1 LGHDT and CDR2 YNNKEL (reference sequence). The J segment lost 1 base and the V segment lost 8 bases, leaving 10 bases of the junction unmatched. The CDR3: CASDSGGPTSYNEQFF. DNA of the CDR3: TGTGCCAGCGACAGCGGGGGACCGACATCCTACAATGAGCAGTTCTTC.

This chain joins TRBV14 and TRBJ2-1; D is ambiguous. There are 15 residues in the CDR3. Germline CDR1 is SGHDN and CDR2 is FVKESK. V lost 1 base, J lost 4 bases, and 11 bases lay in between. CDR3 sequence (DNA): TGTGCCAGCAGCCAAGGGCCCAGTGGGTACAATGAGCAGTTCTTC. Translating it yields CASSQGPSGYNEQFF. The full variable domain, rest sourced from reference TRBV14 and TRBJ2-1, is EAGVTQFPSHSVIEKGQTVTLRCDPISGHDNLYWYRRVMGKEIKFLLHFVKESKQDESGMPNNRFLAERTGGTYSTLKVQPAELEDSGVYFCASSQGPSGYNEQFFGPGTRLTVL.